These 7 T cell receptor beta chains were all obtained from the same sample, sequenced in a study of blood T cell repertoires in COVID-19. Assay: immunoSEQ multiplex PCR; the TCRdb copy retains only in-frame clones and omits some. The sample yields about 300,000 clones, about nine tenths seen once. Sequencing was performed on PBMCs or T cells enriched from blood (not recorded which). All receptors derive from a woman aged 50 to 65 who had been exposed to COVID-19.

The chain has TRBV11-3 and TRBJ2-7, with 9 bases aligning to TRBD1. The CDR3 totals 12 residues. The germline CDR1 and CDR2 sequences are SGHNT and YENEEA. Losses at the gene ends were 5 bases for V and 5 bases for J; bases not matched to a gene: 1. The CDR3 nucleotides are TGTGCCAGCAGCGACAGGGGGAACGAGCAGTACTTC. This encodes CASSDRGNEQYF.

The chain couples TRBV9 to TRBJ2-3, with TRBD2 matching over 11 bases. Per the germline V gene, CDR1 is SGDLS and CDR2 is YYNGEE. The CDR3 loop spans 15 amino acids. V lost 2 bases to trimming and J lost 5 bases; unmatched junction nucleotides: 4. The CDR3 spells CASSVSGGAGDTQYF. The CDR3 DNA reads TGTGCCAGCAGCGTTAGCGGGGGGGCCGGAGATACGCAGTATTTT.

The rearrangement uses TRBV25-1 and TRBJ2-1; 7 positions agree with TRBD1. The germline CDR1 and CDR2 sequences are MGHDK and SYGVNS. The length of the CDR3 is 15 residues. V dropped 6 bases and J dropped 5; count of bases not matched to a gene: 10. The CDR3 DNA reads as TGTGCCAGCAGGGCACGGGGACAGTCAAACAATGAGCAGTTCTTC. It encodes CASRARGQSNNEQFF. The complete variable domain, with remaining parts taken from reference TRBV25-1 and TRBJ2-1, reads EADIYQTPRYLVIGTGKKITLECSQTMGHDKMYWYQQDPGMELHLIHYSYGVNSTEKGDLSSESTVSRIRTEHFPLTLESARPSHTSQYLCASRARGQSNNEQFFGPGTRLTVL.

The rearrangement joins TRBV27 to TRBJ2-7, with D possibly matching TRBD2 (7 bases). The germline V and J ends were trimmed by 5 bases and 0 bases, with 14 bases remaining between them. From germline, CDR1 is MNHEY and CDR2 SMNVEV (reference sequence). CDR3 length equals 15 residues. CDR3 bases: TGTGCCAGCAGTCCCCTAGGGGGGGTCTCCTACGAGCAGTACTTC. As protein: CASSPLGGVSYEQYF.

The rearrangement joins TRBV5-6 to TRBJ2-1; tentatively, D is TRBD2 (6 bases). Germline V CDR1 and CDR2: SGHDT, YYEEEE. Between the trimmed V and J ends, which lost 4 bases and 6 bases, there was a span of 20 bases. The CDR3 has 16 residues. CDR3 sequence reads: CASSATSSVSPNEQFF. CDR3 sequence (DNA): TGTGCCAGCAGCGCCACTTCTAGCGTCTCCCCCAATGAGCAGTTCTTC.

CDR3 sequence reads: CASSTDRGGQPQHF. CDR3 DNA sequence: TGTGCCAGTAGTACGGACAGGGGGGGTCAGCCCCAGCATTTT. The J gene is TRBJ1-5, the V gene TRBV19, with 10 bases aligning to TRBD1. There are 14 residues in the CDR3. J was trimmed by 6 bases and V by 4 bases; bases with no gene match: 3. From germline, CDR1 is LNHDA and CDR2 SQIVND (reference sequence). Filled out from reference TRBV19 and TRBJ1-5, the complete variable domain reads DGGITQSPKYLFRKEGQNVTLSCEQNLNHDAMYWYRQDPGQGLRLIYYSQIVNDFQKGDIAEGYSVSREKKESFPLTVTSAQKNPTAFYLCASSTDRGGQPQHFGDGTRLSIL.

This chain connects TRBV6-6 to TRBJ2-1; 15 nucleotides agree with TRBD2. CDR1 is MNHNY, CDR2 SVGAGI, per germline (reference sequence). The CDR3 consists of 19 residues. V gave up 5 bases and J gave up 0 bases; unmatched junction bases: 8. CDR3 sequence: CASSRAGTSGGSSYNEQFF. DNA of the CDR3: TGTGCCAGCAGTCGCGCCGGGACTAGCGGGGGGAGCTCCTACAATGAGCAGTTCTTC.